This T cell receptor (beta chain) came from a study of T cell responses to AZD1222 COVID-19 vaccine. Only in-frame clones appear in the TCRdb table, and some are missing; sequencing was by immunoSEQ multiplex PCR. This table has about 170,000 clones, around nine tenths appearing once. Germline assignment: CDR1 KGHDR and CDR2 SFDVKD. Unmatched junction bases numbered 9, after V lost 4 bases and J lost 2 bases. The CDR3 sequence is 17 residues long. Notes on this clone: What it binds is unknown.

Study-wide results and limits: Donors skewed white British and female; clonal diversity was possibly underestimated. The study found vaccine-associated CD4 TCRs spanning spike, dominant at 160-218 and 743-854.

The starting material was peripheral blood, obtained on day 0 of AZD1222 vaccination. V is TRBV24-1 and J is TRBJ2-7, with 11 bases aligning to TRBD2. The TCR sequence derives from an adult in good health. In DNA, the CDR3 is TGTGCCACCAGTGACCGCGGACTAGCGGGTAGCCCCTACGAGCAGTACTTC. This gives the protein CATSDRGLAGSPYEQYF.